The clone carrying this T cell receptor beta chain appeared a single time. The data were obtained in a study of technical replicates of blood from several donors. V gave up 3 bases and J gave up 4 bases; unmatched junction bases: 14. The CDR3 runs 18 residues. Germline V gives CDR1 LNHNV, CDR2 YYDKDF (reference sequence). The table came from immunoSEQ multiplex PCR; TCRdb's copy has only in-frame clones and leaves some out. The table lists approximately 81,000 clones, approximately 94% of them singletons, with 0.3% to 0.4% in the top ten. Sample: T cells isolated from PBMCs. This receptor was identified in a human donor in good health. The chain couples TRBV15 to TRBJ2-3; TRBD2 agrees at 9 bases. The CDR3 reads CATSSGGWREGPADTQYF. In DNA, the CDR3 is TGTGCCACCAGCAGCGGAGGATGGCGGGAGGGCCCCGCAGATACGCAGTATTTT.